These 19 T cell receptor beta chains share one sample of origin, sequenced in a study of beta chain features in type 1 diabetes. As every portion of the isolated RNA was reverse transcribed, the sequencing read expressed TCRB transcripts. The method was immunoSEQ multiplex PCR; TCRdb's version includes in-frame clones alone and lacks a portion of them. The data contain 330,000 or so clones, 10% to 15% of them seen just once; the ten biggest clones take up around 0.0099%. General study findings and limits: When Type 1 diabetes patients were examined, their TCRB CDR3s proved moderately but significantly shorter in all four CD4+ subsets.

These receptors have no identified antigens. The source material was naive CD4+ T cells from blood. These receptors were obtained from a woman between 18 and 29 years old with type 1 diabetes.

This sequence joins TRBV7-9 and TRBJ2-5; TRBD1 is a possible D gene (7 bases). The CDR3 sequence is 12 residues long. CDR1 is SEHNR, CDR2 FQNEAQ, per germline (reference sequence). Trimming cost V 6 bases and J 5 bases, with 10 bases left between them. The CDR3 here is CASRGGGETQYF. CDR3 bases: TGTGCCAGCAGAGGAGGGGGCGAGACCCAGTACTTC.

The rearrangement joins TRBV14 to TRBJ1-2; 7 bases are a match to TRBD1. The length of the CDR3 is 16 residues. CDR1 is SGHDN, CDR2 FVKESK, per germline. Trimming removed 0 bases from V and 1 base from J; junction bases left unmatched: 5. CDR3 amino acids: CASSQDRQGRNYGYTF. The CDR3 DNA is TGTGCCAGCAGCCAAGACAGACAGGGACGTAACTATGGCTACACCTTC.

The gene calls are TRBV18 and TRBJ2-7, with D perhaps matching TRBD1 (6 bases). CDR3 size: 16 residues. CDR1 and CDR2 (germline): KGHSH, LQKENI. Trimming left V 3 bases short and J 2 bases short, with 17 bases between. CDR3: CASSPGTTWSAYEQYF. In DNA, the CDR3 is TGTGCCAGCTCACCCGGGACAACTTGGTCCGCCTACGAGCAGTACTTC.

The V gene is TRBV9, the J gene TRBJ1-4, with D perhaps matching TRBD1 (5 bases). The CDR3 consists of 16 residues. V was cut by 3 bases and J by 3 bases, with 15 bases left in between. Germline loops: CDR1 SGDLS, CDR2 YYNGEE. CDR3 sequence: CASSGLQGGANEKLFF. As DNA, the CDR3 is TGTGCCAGCAGCGGACTCCAGGGAGGGGCTAATGAAAAACTGTTTTTT. Looking up the rest from reference TRBV9 and TRBJ1-4 gives the full variable domain: DSGVTQTPKHLITATGQRVTLRCSPRSGDLSVYWYQQSLDQGLQFLIQYYNGEERAKGNILERFSAQQFPDLHSELNLSSLELGDSALYFCASSGLQGGANEKLFFGSGTQLSVL.

V gene TRBV30 combines with J gene TRBJ1-3, with TRBD1 matching over 8 bases. Germline assignment: CDR1 GTSNPN and CDR2 SVGIG (reference sequence). CDR3 size: 15 residues. V lost 5 bases to trimming and J lost 0 bases; unmatched junction nucleotides: 6. CDR3 region: CAWGRTGNSGNTIYF. The CDR3 DNA reads TGTGCCTGGGGCCGGACAGGGAACTCTGGAAACACCATATATTTT.

V gene TRBV4-3 combines with J gene TRBJ2-5, with TRBD1 matching over 9 bases. The trim removed 0 bases at V and 4 bases at J, leaving 6 bases unmatched. CDR3 length equals 16 residues. CDR1 and CDR2 from the germline V gene are LGHNA and YSLEER. The CDR3 loop reads CASSQELQGAGETQYF. DNA of the CDR3: TGCGCCAGCAGCCAAGAACTACAGGGGGCTGGAGAGACCCAGTACTTC.

This clone was found a few times. The genes are TRBV7-9 and TRBJ1-1, with D tentatively TRBD1 (5 bases). Trimming removed 5 bases from V and 0 bases from J, with 16 bases in between. The CDR3 consists of 16 residues. Germline V CDR1 and CDR2: SEHNR, FQNEAQ (reference sequence). The CDR3 is CASSPSGGKMNTEAFF. Written as DNA, the CDR3 is TGTGCCAGCAGCCCTTCGGGGGGAAAAATGAACACTGAAGCTTTCTTT.

This clone was picked up a small number of times. J is TRBJ2-5 and V is TRBV7-2; D gene ambiguous. This CDR3 is 13 amino acids long. The V end was cut by 4 bases, the J end by 9 bases, with 15 bases between. Looked up from germline, CDR1 is SGHTA and CDR2 is FQGNSA. As DNA, the CDR3 is TGTGCCAGCAGCTCACCACCATTTGGGCCCCAGTACTTC. Protein sequence: CASSSPPFGPQYF.

The CDR3 DNA reads as TGTGCCAGCAGCTTATCCGGGAGGGTAGAGACCCAGTACTTC. Its translation: CASSLSGRVETQYF. This chain links TRBV7-2 with TRBJ2-5; 8 nucleotides match TRBD2. Germline CDR1 is SGHTA and CDR2 is FQGNSA. V dropped 2 bases and J dropped 4; count of bases not matched to a gene: 3. CDR3 length: 14 amino acids.

The rearrangement joins TRBV14 to TRBJ2-7; TRBD2 is a possible D gene (6 bases). This CDR3 is 14 amino acids long. V was clipped by 4 bases and J by 4 bases, with 14 bases between them. In germline, CDR1 is SGHDN, CDR2 FVKESK. CDR3 amino acids: CASSRRAEGYEQYF. CDR3 coding DNA: TGTGCCAGCAGCCGGCGTGCGGAGGGGTACGAGCAGTACTTC.

In its sample, this clone was seen a few times. CDR3 sequence (DNA): TGCGCCAGCAGTCAATCGGACAGGGATCGAGACACCATATATTTT. Residues: CASSQSDRDRDTIYF. This rearrangement joins TRBV23-1 to TRBJ1-3; 8 bases are a match to TRBD1. Being an ORF, TRBV23-1 has a function that is uncertain. CDR3 length equals 15 residues. The ends lost 0 bases at V and 8 bases at J; junction bases unmatched: 6.

This chain uses TRBV7-9 with TRBJ1-1; tentative D call: TRBD1 (5 bases). This CDR3 region has 15 residues. CDR1 and CDR2 from the germline V gene are SEHNR and FQNEAQ (reference sequence). Trimming cost V 0 bases and J 8 bases, with 16 bases left between them. The CDR3 nucleotides read TGTGCCAGCAGCTTAGCACGAGACAGACTTGACGAAGCTTTCTTT. It yields the protein CASSLARDRLDEAFF.

Only a few counts were recorded for this clone. The rearrangement links TRBV10-3 to TRBJ1-6; D gene unclear. The germline CDR1 and CDR2 sequences are ENHRY and SYGVKD. The CDR3 spans 13 residues. Trimming stripped 6 bases from V and 5 bases from J, with 8 bases between. The CDR3 protein is CAIRAEHNSPLHF. The CDR3 nucleotides read TGTGCCATCAGGGCAGAACATAATTCACCCCTCCACTTT.

The genes are TRBV30 and TRBJ2-5; D not certain. V was shortened by 0 bases and J by 7 bases, with 6 bases between the two germline ends. This CDR3 has 11 amino acids. CDR1 GTSNPN and CDR2 SVGIG come from the germline V gene (reference sequence). This CDR3 is CAWSVRGTQYF. The DNA for the CDR3 is TGTGCCTGGAGTGTACGCGGGACCCAGTACTTC.

The rearrangement joins TRBV11-2 to TRBJ2-1; D is possibly TRBD2 (5 bases). CDR1 SGHAT and CDR2 FQNNGV come from the germline V gene. The length of the CDR3 is 15 residues. V lost 5 bases and J lost 4, with 15 bases in between. The CDR3 spells CASSTYSGRYNEQFF. The CDR3 region has the DNA TGTGCCAGCAGCACATACAGCGGCAGATACAATGAGCAGTTCTTC.

This clone has more than one count but fewer than ten. The sample has other DNA sequences that encode this CDR3 too. The chain couples TRBV5-1 to TRBJ2-3; D uncertain. CDR1 and CDR2 from the germline V gene are SGHRS and YFSETQ. The CDR3 runs to 12 residues. The V end lost 2 bases, the J end lost 5 bases, and 6 bases lay between the germline ends. CDR3 in DNA: TGCGCCAGCAGCTTCCCAGGAGATACGCAGTATTTT. It is translated as CASSFPGDTQYF.

This clone has only a few counts. The chain links TRBV18 to TRBJ2-3; TRBD2 aligns across 9 bases. The CDR3 is made up of 17 amino acids. V lost 6 bases, J lost 4 bases, and 14 bases stayed unmatched. The germline V gene encodes CDR1 KGHSH and CDR2 LQKENI. CDR3 protein: CASSPPTGGGAADTQYF. The CDR3 coding sequence is TGTGCCAGCTCTCCCCCTACTGGCGGGGGGGCCGCAGATACGCAGTATTTT.

The chain joins TRBV2 to TRBJ1-2; no clear D gene. The germline V and J ends were trimmed by 6 bases and 2 bases, with 4 bases remaining between them. Per germline, CDR1 SNHLY and CDR2 FYNNEI. The CDR3 has 11 residues. The CDR3 bases are TGTGCCAGCAGCGGGAACTATGGCTACACCTTC. It specifies CASSGNYGYTF.

This chain uses TRBV23-1 with TRBJ1-5, with D perhaps matching TRBD1 (6 bases). TRBV23-1 is an ORF; its function is uncertain. The length of the CDR3 is 15 residues. Trimming stripped 3 bases from V and 6 bases from J, with 15 bases between. The CDR3 loop reads CASSQGLRGGQPQHF. CDR3 sequence (DNA): TGCGCCAGCAGTCAGGGTCTAAGGGGGGGTCAGCCCCAGCATTTT.